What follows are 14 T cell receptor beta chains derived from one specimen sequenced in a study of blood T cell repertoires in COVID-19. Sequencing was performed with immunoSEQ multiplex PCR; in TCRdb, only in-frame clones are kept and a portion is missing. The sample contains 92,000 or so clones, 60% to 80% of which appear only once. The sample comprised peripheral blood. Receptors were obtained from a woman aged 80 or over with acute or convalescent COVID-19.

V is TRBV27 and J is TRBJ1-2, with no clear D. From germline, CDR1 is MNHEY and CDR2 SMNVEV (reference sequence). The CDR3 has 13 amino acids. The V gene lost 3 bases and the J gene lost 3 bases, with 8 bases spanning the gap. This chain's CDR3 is CASSLEGDYGYTF. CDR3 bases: TGTGCCAGCAGTTTGGAGGGTGACTATGGCTACACCTTC.

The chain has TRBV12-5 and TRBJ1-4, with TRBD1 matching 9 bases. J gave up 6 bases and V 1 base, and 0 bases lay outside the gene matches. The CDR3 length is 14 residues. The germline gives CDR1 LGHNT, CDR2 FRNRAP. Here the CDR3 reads CASGLDRGHEKLFF. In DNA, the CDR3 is TGTGCTAGTGGTTTGGACAGGGGGCATGAAAAACTGTTTTTT.

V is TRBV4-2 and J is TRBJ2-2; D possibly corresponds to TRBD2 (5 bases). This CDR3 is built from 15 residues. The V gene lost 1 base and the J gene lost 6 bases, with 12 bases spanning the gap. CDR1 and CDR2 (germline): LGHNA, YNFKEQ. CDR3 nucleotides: TGTGCCAGCAGCCAAGCGACGGGAAACGCCGGGGAGCTGTTTTTT. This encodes CASSQATGNAGELFF.

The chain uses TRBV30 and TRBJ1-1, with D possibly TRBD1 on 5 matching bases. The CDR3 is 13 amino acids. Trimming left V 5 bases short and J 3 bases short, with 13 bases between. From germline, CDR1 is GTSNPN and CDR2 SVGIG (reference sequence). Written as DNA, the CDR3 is TGTGCCTGGGGACTCTGGGGGGACACTGAAGCTTTCTTT. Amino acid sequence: CAWGLWGDTEAFF.

The CDR3 loop is CSARQGSGNYGYTF. The CDR3 DNA reads as TGCAGCGCCCGACAGGGCTCGGGTAACTATGGCTACACCTTC. The chain couples TRBV29-1 to TRBJ1-2, with 7 bases lining up with TRBD1. The germline V gene has CDR1 SQVTM and CDR2 ANQGSEA. The CDR3 covers 14 residues. J lost 1 base, V lost 7 bases, and 9 bases had no gene match.

CDR3 residues: CASSQGSSRSSTDTQYF. The CDR3 coding sequence is TGTGCCAGCAGCCAAGGTTCGTCGCGGAGTAGCACAGATACGCAGTATTTT. The chain is built from TRBV4-2 and TRBJ2-3; no firm D call. CDR3 length: 17 residues. Germline assignment: CDR1 LGHNA and CDR2 YNFKEQ. The V and J ends lost 1 base and 0 bases respectively, with 14 bases between them.

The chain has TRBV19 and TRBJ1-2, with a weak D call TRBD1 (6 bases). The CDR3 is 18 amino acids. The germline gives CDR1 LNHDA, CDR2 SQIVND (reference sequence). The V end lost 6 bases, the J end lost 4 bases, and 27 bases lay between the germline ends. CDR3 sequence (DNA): TGTGCCAGTAGACTCGGCCCTGTGGCGGGGGCCGCCGTCTATGGCTACACCTTC. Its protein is CASRLGPVAGAAVYGYTF.

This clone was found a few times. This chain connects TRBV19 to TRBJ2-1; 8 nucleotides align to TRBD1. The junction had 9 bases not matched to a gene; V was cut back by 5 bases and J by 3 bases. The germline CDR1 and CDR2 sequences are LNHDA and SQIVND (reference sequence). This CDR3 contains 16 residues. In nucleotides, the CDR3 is TGTGCCAGTAGTCCTCAGCAGGGGGCGAGCTACAATGAGCAGTTCTTC. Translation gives CASSPQQGASYNEQFF.

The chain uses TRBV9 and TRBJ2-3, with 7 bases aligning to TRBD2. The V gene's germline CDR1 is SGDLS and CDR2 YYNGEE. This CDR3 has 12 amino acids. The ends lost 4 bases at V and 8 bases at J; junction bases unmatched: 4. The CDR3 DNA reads TGTGCCAGCAGCCCTTCGGGAGGTACGCAGTATTTT. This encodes CASSPSGGTQYF.

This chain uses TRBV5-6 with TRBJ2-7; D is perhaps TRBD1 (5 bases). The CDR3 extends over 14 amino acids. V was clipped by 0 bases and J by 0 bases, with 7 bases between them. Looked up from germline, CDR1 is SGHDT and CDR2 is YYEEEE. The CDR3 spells CASSLGQTSYEQYF. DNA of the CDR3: TGTGCCAGCAGCTTGGGACAGACCTCCTACGAGCAGTACTTC.

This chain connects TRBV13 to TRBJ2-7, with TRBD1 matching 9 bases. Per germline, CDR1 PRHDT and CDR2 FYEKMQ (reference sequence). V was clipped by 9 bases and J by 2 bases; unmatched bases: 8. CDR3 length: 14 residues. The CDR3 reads CARDRDRATYEQYF. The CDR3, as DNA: TGTGCCAGGGACCGGGACAGGGCCACCTACGAGCAGTACTTC.

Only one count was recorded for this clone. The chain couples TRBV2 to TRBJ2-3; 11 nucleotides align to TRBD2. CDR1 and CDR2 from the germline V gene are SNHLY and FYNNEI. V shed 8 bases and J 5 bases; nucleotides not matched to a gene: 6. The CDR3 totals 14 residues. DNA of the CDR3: TGTGCCAGCCAGCTAGCGGGGGGTGTAGATACGCAGTATTTT. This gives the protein CASQLAGGVDTQYF.

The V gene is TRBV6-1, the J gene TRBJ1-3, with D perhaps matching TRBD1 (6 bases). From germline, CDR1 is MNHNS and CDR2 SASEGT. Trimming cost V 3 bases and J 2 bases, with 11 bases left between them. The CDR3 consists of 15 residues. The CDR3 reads CASSDTGRAGNTIYF. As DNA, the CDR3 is TGTGCCAGCAGTGATACAGGGAGGGCTGGAAACACCATATATTTT.

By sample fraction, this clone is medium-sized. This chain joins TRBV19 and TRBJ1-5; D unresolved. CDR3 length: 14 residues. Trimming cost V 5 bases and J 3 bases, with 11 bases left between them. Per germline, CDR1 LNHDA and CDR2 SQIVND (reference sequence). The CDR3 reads CASSREGFNQPQHF. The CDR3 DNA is TGTGCCAGTAGTCGAGAGGGTTTCAATCAGCCCCAGCATTTT.